This T cell receptor beta chain came from a study of T cells in Graves' hyperthyroidism and ophthalmopathy. The study defined stable Graves' hyperthyroidism as no ophthalmopathy progression within 18 months. The investigators amplified TCR beta CDR3 regions from RNA transcripts. The HTBI primer set served for first-round RT-PCR of the TCR CDR3. MiXCR, run by TCRdb on the multiplex PCR reads, gives a single entry per CDR3 protein. The sample consists of 95,000 to 110,000 distinct CDR3 sequences, about 15% of them appearing once. J gave up 2 bases and V 5 bases, and 9 bases lay outside the gene matches. From germline, CDR1 is DFQATT and CDR2 SNEGSKA (reference sequence). The CDR3 length is 17 residues. This clonotype came up many times.

V and J are TRBV20-1 and TRBJ2-3; 14 positions match TRBD2. The sequence was collected from a woman aged 50 to 65 with Graves' hyperthyroidism. Input material: blood. CDR3 protein: CSAGLRLAGGLTDTQYF. Here the CDR3 DNA reads TGCAGTGCTGGGTTAAGACTAGCGGGAGGGCTCACAGATACGCAGTATTTT.